This TCR beta chain was captured in a study of shared clonotypes between healthy human individuals (dated by TCRdb to 2020 to 2022). At the level of the whole study: The cohort comprised two women and three men aged 18 to 49 years. Per donor, leukapheresis produced somewhere between about 0.85 and 8.9 billion PBMCs. Libraries were prepared and TCR repertoires were sequenced by different laboratories using diverse techniques, in order to increase sequencing depth and limit assay-specific biases. To estimate repertoire size and how much clonotype sharing occurs between individuals, the study deeply sequenced the blood TCR repertoires of five or six healthy adults. For each donor, CD4 naive and CD4 memory were each given three plates, CD8 naive was given two plates, and CD8 memory was given one plate. Overall results and qualifications from the work: Sharing across several donors was observed for about 5% of naive CD4, 3% to 3.5% of naive CD8, about 2.5% of memory CD4, and over 0.3% of memory CD8 clonotypes. Higher generation probabilities were observed for clonotypes shared by all four sorted-subset donors than for non-shared clonotypes. Incomplete sequencing was indicated by rarefaction of sorted-subset datasets, despite the large sequencing depth. Sampling was restricted to blood, and TCR repertoires in tissue are likely to differ from TCR repertoires in blood. Because the study included only a small number of donors, the genetic and exposure-history diversity represented was limited. Based on pairwise subsampling, the degree of clonotype sharing among donors was expected to be affected by sequencing depth. Larger estimated clonotype richness was generally found for naive subsets than for memory subsets.

Healthy HIV-negative adults with no recently reported acute infections or vaccinations were included as donors. All donors were Caucasian adults living in Nashville, Tennessee, USA. Magnetic negative selection was used to enrich CD4+ T cells, after which naive cells were positively selected on CD45RA and the negative fraction became the memory subset. Blood was obtained by leukapheresis, after which PBMCs were separated by Ficoll-Histopaque density gradient centrifugation and cryopreserved in liquid nitrogen vapor phase. Purity and quantity of every magnetically sorted T cell population were checked by analytical flow cytometry. Genomic DNA was isolated from each sorted fraction and quantified by UV absorbance on a Nanodrop 2000c. TCR CDR3 regions were amplified from genomic DNA by multiplex PCR using the deep immunoSEQ assay. Genomic DNA extracted from each cell subset was distributed evenly over all wells of several immunoSEQ 96-well plates, and each plate served as one replicate. For sorted subsets, each replicate PCR was loaded with roughly 200 ng genomic DNA, equivalent to about 30,000 T cell genomes. Purified libraries were measured with a Qubit 3.0 fluorometer, size-checked on a Bioanalyzer 2100, and measured again with the KAPA Library Quantification kit. Every immunoSEQ 96-well plate was sequenced on a dedicated single-read 150-cycle Illumina NextSeq 550 flow cell. Under the source paper's analysis protocol: Because the immunoSEQ output included only junctional sequences and no quality scores, the filtering could not be the same as the filtering used for full-length reads. To assign V/J genes and CDR3, sequences were annotated against IMGT germline references using PyIR, a Python wrapper for IgBLAST v1.9. Reads were removed for weak V/J assignments (E-value above 1e-6), missing CDR3, stop codons, out-of-frame junctions, or ambiguous translated residues. V3J clonotypes were defined as sequences sharing an identical inferred V gene, J gene, and CDR3 amino acid sequence. The percentage overlap between two repertoires was calculated by dividing the number of shared unique clonotypes by the size of the smaller repertoire. Repertoire richness was assessed with RTK rarefaction, the Chao1 estimator, and Recon v2.1 estimates of unobserved clonotypes. Generation probabilities for all TCRbeta clonotypes obtained by the gDNA method from a handful of donors were computed using OLGA. TCRdb holds this immuneACCESS table with in-frame rearrangements only. Some clones are missing; in checked studies, unresolved V genes explain under half, and the rest has no known cause. V, J and clone size reflect that table, while D and trimming were determined from the DNA. The sample table contains 950,000 to 1,300,000 clones; only one count was recorded for roughly 70% of them. The ten largest clones take up roughly 1.5% of the sample.

In its sample, this clone was seen once. Its antigen is still unknown. No qualities accompany the bases; no much larger clone lies one base away. The receptor comes from a man aged 18 to 35 in good health. The source material was memory CD4+ T cells sorted from blood. Reading the label with the study, this specimen's cell subset or site is: CD45RA-negative fraction.

The CDR3: CASSVQRRTEAFF. The sequenced DNA is TGTGCCAGCAGTGTCCAGAGACGCACTGAAGCTTTCTTT. The chain is assembled from TRBV2 and TRBJ1-1, with the D gene not clear enough to name. In the germline V gene, CDR1 corresponds to SNHLY and CDR2 to FYNNEI. V and J lose 4 bases and 4 bases, and a span of 10 bases separates them. The CDR3 spans 13 residues, from the cysteine through the phenylalanine. Only CDR3 DNA remains: 39 bases, in frame from the first base.